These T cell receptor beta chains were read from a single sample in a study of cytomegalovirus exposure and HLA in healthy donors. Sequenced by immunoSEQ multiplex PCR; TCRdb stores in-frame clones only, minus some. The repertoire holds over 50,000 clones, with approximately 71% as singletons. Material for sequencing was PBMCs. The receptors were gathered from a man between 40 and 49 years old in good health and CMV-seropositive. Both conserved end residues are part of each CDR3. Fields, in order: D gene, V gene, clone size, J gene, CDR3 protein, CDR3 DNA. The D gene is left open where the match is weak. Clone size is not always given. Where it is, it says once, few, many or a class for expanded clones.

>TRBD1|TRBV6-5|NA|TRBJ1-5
CASRRTGAGQPQHF
TGTGCCAGCAGGCGGACAGGGGCGGGCCAGCCCCAGCATTTT
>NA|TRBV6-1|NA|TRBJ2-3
CASSPGTSTDTQYF
TGTGCCAGCAGTCCCGGGACTAGCACAGATACGCAGTATTTT
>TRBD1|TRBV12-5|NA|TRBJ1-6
CASGAGQGGSPLHF
TGTGCTAGTGGTGCGGGACAGGGGGGTTCACCCCTCCACTTT
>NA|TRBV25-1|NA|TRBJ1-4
CASSEFGQTNEKLFF
TGTGCCAGCAGTGAATTCGGACAGACTAATGAAAAACTGTTTTTT
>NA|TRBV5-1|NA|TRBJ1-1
CASSLTGLRNTEAFF
TGCGCCAGCAGCTTGACAGGGCTGCGCAACACTGAAGCTTTCTTT
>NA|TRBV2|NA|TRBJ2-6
CASTGQGSLGANVLTF
TGTGCCAGCACCGGTCAGGGGAGTCTAGGGGCCAACGTCCTGACTTTC
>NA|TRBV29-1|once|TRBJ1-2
CSVDEDGYTF
TGCAGCGTTGATGAGGATGGCTACACCTTC
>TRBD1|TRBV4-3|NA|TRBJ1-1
CASSRDDRGLNTEAFF
TGCGCCAGCAGCCGAGATGACAGGGGGCTGAACACTGAAGCTTTCTTT
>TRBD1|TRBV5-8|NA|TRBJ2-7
CASSLGQGAYEQYF
TGTGCCAGCAGCTTGGGACAGGGCGCCTACGAGCAGTACTTC
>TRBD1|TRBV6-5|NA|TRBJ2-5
CASSYSDREETQYF
TGTGCCAGCAGTTACTCGGACAGGGAAGAGACCCAGTACTTC
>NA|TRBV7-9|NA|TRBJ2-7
CASSSSTGLEQYF
TGTGCCAGCAGCTCGTCGACAGGTTTAGAGCAGTACTTC
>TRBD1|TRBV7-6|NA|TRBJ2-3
CASSLQDRGTDTQYF
TGTGCCAGCAGCCTACAGGACAGGGGGACAGATACGCAGTATTTT
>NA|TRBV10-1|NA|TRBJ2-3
CASSLDLRTDTQYF
TGCGCCAGCAGTTTAGATTTGCGGACAGATACGCAGTATTTT
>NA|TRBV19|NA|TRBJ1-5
CASSIDREGHQPQHF
TGTGCCAGTAGTATAGATCGGGAGGGGCATCAGCCCCAGCATTTT
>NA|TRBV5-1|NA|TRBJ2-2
CASALGQMNTGELFF
TGCGCCAGCGCCCTGGGGCAGATGAACACCGGGGAGCTGTTTTTT
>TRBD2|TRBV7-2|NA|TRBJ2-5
CASSLFGLAGGYETQYF
TGTGCCAGCAGCTTATTCGGACTAGCGGGGGGCTATGAGACCCAGTACTTC
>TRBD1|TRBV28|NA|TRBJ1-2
CATLSRGRVGYTF
TGTGCCACCCTCAGTAGGGGGCGCGTTGGCTACACCTTC
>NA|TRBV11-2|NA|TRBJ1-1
CASSFRGNTEAFF
TGTGCCAGCAGCTTCAGGGGGAACACTGAAGCTTTCTTT
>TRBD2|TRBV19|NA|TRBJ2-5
CASSIRAGGQETQYF
TGTGCCAGTAGTATAAGAGCGGGGGGCCAAGAGACCCAGTACTTC
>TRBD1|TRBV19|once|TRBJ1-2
CASSIPPGGSYNYGYTF
TGTGCCAGTAGTATCCCCCCAGGGGGTTCTTACAACTATGGCTACACCTTC
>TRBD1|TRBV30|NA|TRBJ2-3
CACRGQSSTDTQYF
TGTGCCTGTAGGGGACAGTCTAGCACAGATACGCAGTATTTT
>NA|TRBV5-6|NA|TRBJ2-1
CASSLLASNEQFF
TGTGCCAGCAGCTTGTTAGCATCCAATGAGCAGTTCTTC
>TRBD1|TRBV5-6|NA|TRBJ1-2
CASSRRQGALDGYTF
TGTGCCAGCAGCCGACGACAGGGGGCCTTGGATGGCTACACCTTC
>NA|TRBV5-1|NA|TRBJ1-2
CASSLDWYGYTF
TGCGCCAGCAGCTTGGACTGGTATGGCTACACCTTC
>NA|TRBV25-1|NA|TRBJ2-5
CASRLTTGWETQYF
TGTGCCAGCAGACTTACTACAGGGTGGGAGACCCAGTACTTC
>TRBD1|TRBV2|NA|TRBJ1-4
CASSKGAGDNEKLFF
TGTGCCAGCAGTAAGGGGGCCGGGGATAATGAAAAACTGTTTTTT
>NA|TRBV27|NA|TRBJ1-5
CASSPLASSNQPQHF
TGTGCCAGCAGTCCCCTAGCGAGTAGCAATCAGCCCCAGCATTTT
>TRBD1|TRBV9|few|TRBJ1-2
CASSATQGNYGYTF
TGTGCCAGCAGCGCTACACAGGGGAACTATGGCTACACCTTC
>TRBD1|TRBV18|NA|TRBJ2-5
CASFSTGAETQYF
TGTGCCAGCTTCTCGACAGGGGCAGAGACCCAGTACTTC
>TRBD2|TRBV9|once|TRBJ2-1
CASSASGGMNEQFF
TGTGCCAGCAGCGCTAGCGGGGGAATGAATGAGCAGTTCTTC
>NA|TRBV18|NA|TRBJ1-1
CASSPGVSFGGTNTEAFF
TGTGCCAGCTCACCAGGAGTATCTTTCGGAGGGACCAACACTGAAGCTTTCTTT
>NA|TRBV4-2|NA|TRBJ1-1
CASSGTGRTEAFF
TGTGCCAGCAGCGGTACAGGCAGGACTGAAGCTTTCTTT
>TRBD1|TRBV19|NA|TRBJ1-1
CATRDRDTEAFF
TGTGCCACTCGGGACAGAGACACTGAAGCTTTCTTT
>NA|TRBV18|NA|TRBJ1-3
CASSPIDRGNTIYF
TGTGCCAGCTCACCAATCGACAGAGGAAACACCATATATTTT